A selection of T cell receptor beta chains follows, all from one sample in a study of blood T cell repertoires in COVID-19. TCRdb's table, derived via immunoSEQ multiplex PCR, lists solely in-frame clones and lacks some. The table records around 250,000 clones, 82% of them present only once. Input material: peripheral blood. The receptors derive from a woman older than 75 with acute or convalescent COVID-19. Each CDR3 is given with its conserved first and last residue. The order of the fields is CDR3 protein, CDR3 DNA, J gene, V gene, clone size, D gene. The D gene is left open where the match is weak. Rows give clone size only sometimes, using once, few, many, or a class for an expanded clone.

CDR3 protein: CASSPRGNYGYTF; CDR3 DNA: TGTGCCAGCAGCCCCCGAGGGAACTATGGCTACACCTTC; J gene: TRBJ1-2; V gene: TRBV9; clone size: -; D gene: -
CDR3 protein: CASSKKPQGQGYSPLHF; CDR3 DNA: TGTGCCAGCAGCAAAAAACCCCAGGGACAGGGTTATTCACCCCTCCACTTT; J gene: TRBJ1-6; V gene: TRBV21-1; clone size: -; D gene: -
CDR3 protein: CASQDSRYEKLFF; CDR3 DNA: TGTGCCTCCCAGGACAGCCGATACGAAAAACTGTTTTTT; J gene: TRBJ1-4; V gene: TRBV2; clone size: -; D gene: -
CDR3 protein: CASSPRTGGHEQYF; CDR3 DNA: TGTGCCAGCAGCCCGCGGACAGGGGGCCACGAGCAGTACTTC; J gene: TRBJ2-7; V gene: TRBV7-3; clone size: -; D gene: TRBD1
CDR3 protein: CASSSSTGYSSPLHF; CDR3 DNA: TGTGCCAGCAGTAGTTCGACAGGGTATAGTTCACCCCTCCACTTT; J gene: TRBJ1-6; V gene: TRBV6-5; clone size: few; D gene: TRBD1
CDR3 protein: CASSPGQITGELFF; CDR3 DNA: TGTGCCAGTAGCCCGGGACAGATAACCGGGGAGCTGTTTTTT; J gene: TRBJ2-2; V gene: TRBV19; clone size: -; D gene: TRBD1
CDR3 protein: CASSYRGINTGELFF; CDR3 DNA: TGTGCTAGCAGTTACAGGGGCATTAACACCGGGGAGCTGTTTTTT; J gene: TRBJ2-2; V gene: TRBV7-7; clone size: once; D gene: TRBD1
CDR3 protein: CASMITVTGTGELFF; CDR3 DNA: TGTGCCAGCATGATAACCGTGACGGGCACCGGGGAGCTGTTTTTT; J gene: TRBJ2-2; V gene: TRBV6-5; clone size: -; D gene: -
CDR3 protein: CASKSSNQPQHF; CDR3 DNA: TGTGCCAGCAAGAGTAGCAATCAGCCCCAGCATTTT; J gene: TRBJ1-5; V gene: TRBV12-3/TRBV12-4; clone size: -; D gene: -
CDR3 protein: CASSLTGGSNEKLFF; CDR3 DNA: TGCGCCAGCAGCCTAACAGGGGGCTCTAATGAAAAACTGTTTTTT; J gene: TRBJ1-4; V gene: TRBV4-1; clone size: few; D gene: TRBD1
CDR3 protein: CASGQTGGTQFF; CDR3 DNA: TGTGCCAGCGGGCAGACAGGGGGGACTCAGTTCTTC; J gene: TRBJ2-1; V gene: TRBV6-5; clone size: -; D gene: TRBD1
CDR3 protein: CASFQAGQETQYF; CDR3 DNA: TGTGCCAGCTTCCAGGCAGGGCAAGAGACCCAGTACTTC; J gene: TRBJ2-5; V gene: TRBV5-4; clone size: -; D gene: -
CDR3 protein: CASSQGDSPWSTIYF; CDR3 DNA: TGTGCCAGCAGCCAAGGTGACAGCCCTTGGAGCACCATATATTTT; J gene: TRBJ1-3; V gene: TRBV3-1/TRBV3-2; clone size: -; D gene: -
CDR3 protein: CASSLGQGDYGYTF; CDR3 DNA: TGTGCCAGCAGCTTAGGGCAGGGGGACTATGGCTACACCTTC; J gene: TRBJ1-2; V gene: TRBV7-9; clone size: -; D gene: TRBD1
CDR3 protein: CSARDRQMAFF; CDR3 DNA: TGCAGTGCTAGAGATAGACAGATGGCTTTCTTT; J gene: TRBJ1-1; V gene: TRBV20-1; clone size: few; D gene: -
CDR3 protein: CSVVRGDGGYTF; CDR3 DNA: TGCAGCGTTGTCAGGGGTGATGGTGGCTACACCTTC; J gene: TRBJ1-2; V gene: TRBV29-1; clone size: -; D gene: -
CDR3 protein: CASGGGTGGGTDTQYF; CDR3 DNA: TGTGCTAGTGGTGGGGGGACAGGGGGCGGCACAGATACGCAGTATTTT; J gene: TRBJ2-3; V gene: TRBV12-5; clone size: -; D gene: TRBD1
CDR3 protein: CASSSGQGLSNTEAFF; CDR3 DNA: TGTGCCAGCAGTAGTGGACAGGGGTTATCGAACACTGAAGCTTTCTTT; J gene: TRBJ1-1; V gene: TRBV25-1; clone size: -; D gene: TRBD1
CDR3 protein: CASTRQGGNTGELFF; CDR3 DNA: TGCGCCAGCACCCGACAGGGGGGAAACACCGGGGAGCTGTTTTTT; J gene: TRBJ2-2; V gene: TRBV4-1; clone size: -; D gene: TRBD1
CDR3 protein: CASSQDGDYGYTF; CDR3 DNA: TGCGCCAGCAGCCAAGATGGGGACTACGGCTACACCTTC; J gene: TRBJ1-2; V gene: TRBV4-3; clone size: -; D gene: -
CDR3 protein: CASNQDSTNYGYTF; CDR3 DNA: TGTGCCAGCAACCAGGACAGCACCAACTATGGCTACACCTTC; J gene: TRBJ1-2; V gene: TRBV2; clone size: -; D gene: -
CDR3 protein: CASSIGGGTTDTQYF; CDR3 DNA: TGTGCCAGTAGTATAGGCGGGGGAACAACAGATACGCAGTATTTT; J gene: TRBJ2-3; V gene: TRBV19; clone size: -; D gene: TRBD2
CDR3 protein: CASSIGQGNQPQHF; CDR3 DNA: TGTGCCAGCAGCATAGGACAGGGTAATCAGCCCCAGCATTTT; J gene: TRBJ1-5; V gene: TRBV5-6; clone size: -; D gene: TRBD1
CDR3 protein: CASSLTGRVGYTF; CDR3 DNA: TGTGCCAGCAGCTTAACGGGCAGGGTTGGCTACACCTTC; J gene: TRBJ1-2; V gene: TRBV7-3; clone size: -; D gene: -
CDR3 protein: CASSLGGNYGYTF; CDR3 DNA: TGTGCCAGCAGTTTAGGCGGTAACTATGGCTACACCTTC; J gene: TRBJ1-2; V gene: TRBV28; clone size: -; D gene: -
CDR3 protein: CASSENLVNTEAFF; CDR3 DNA: TGTGCCAGCAGTGAAAATCTTGTGAACACTGAAGCTTTCTTT; J gene: TRBJ1-1; V gene: TRBV6-1; clone size: -; D gene: -
CDR3 protein: CASSQAGVRGGNQPQHF; CDR3 DNA: TGCGCCAGCAGCCAAGCTGGGGTAAGGGGGGGAAATCAGCCCCAGCATTTT; J gene: TRBJ1-5; V gene: TRBV4-1; clone size: -; D gene: -
CDR3 protein: CASSPNSNEQFF; CDR3 DNA: TGTGCCAGCTCACCAAACAGCAATGAGCAGTTCTTC; J gene: TRBJ2-1; V gene: TRBV18; clone size: -; D gene: -
CDR3 protein: CASMLTSGGYNEQFF; CDR3 DNA: TGTGCCAGCATGTTGACTAGCGGAGGCTACAATGAGCAGTTCTTC; J gene: TRBJ2-1; V gene: TRBV28; clone size: -; D gene: TRBD2
CDR3 protein: CASSVSGSHSYNEQFF; CDR3 DNA: TGTGCCAGCAGTGTTAGCGGAAGCCACTCCTACAATGAGCAGTTCTTC; J gene: TRBJ2-1; V gene: TRBV6-1; clone size: -; D gene: -
CDR3 protein: CASSQERGSYGYTF; CDR3 DNA: TGTGCCAGCAGCCAAGAAAGGGGGTCCTATGGCTACACCTTC; J gene: TRBJ1-2; V gene: TRBV3-1/TRBV3-2; clone size: -; D gene: -
CDR3 protein: CAISESTGGAPGHTF; CDR3 DNA: TGTGCCATCAGTGAGTCGACAGGGGGGGCGCCAGGCCACACCTTC; J gene: TRBJ1-2; V gene: TRBV10-3; clone size: few; D gene: TRBD1
CDR3 protein: CASSPVGGQGYNEQFF; CDR3 DNA: TGCGCCAGCAGCCCCGTGGGGGGGCAAGGGTATAATGAGCAGTTCTTC; J gene: TRBJ2-1; V gene: TRBV5-1; clone size: many; D gene: -
CDR3 protein: CASSWGQNQPQHF; CDR3 DNA: TGTGCCAGCAGCTGGGGGCAGAATCAGCCCCAGCATTTT; J gene: TRBJ1-5; V gene: TRBV7-2; clone size: -; D gene: -
CDR3 protein: CASSLGQGYTDTQYF; CDR3 DNA: TGTGCCAGCAGCTTAGGTCAGGGATACACAGATACGCAGTATTTT; J gene: TRBJ2-3; V gene: TRBV11-2; clone size: -; D gene: -
CDR3 protein: CASRRGQGSYEQYF; CDR3 DNA: TGTGCCAGTAGGAGAGGACAGGGTTCTTACGAGCAGTACTTC; J gene: TRBJ2-7; V gene: TRBV6-5; clone size: -; D gene: TRBD1
CDR3 protein: CASSLGLAGTGELFF; CDR3 DNA: TGTGCCAGCAGCCTGGGACTAGCGGGAACCGGGGAGCTGTTTTTT; J gene: TRBJ2-2; V gene: TRBV28; clone size: -; D gene: TRBD2
CDR3 protein: CASSPGDRAYEQYF; CDR3 DNA: TGTGCCAGCAGCCCGGGGGACAGAGCCTACGAGCAGTACTTC; J gene: TRBJ2-7; V gene: TRBV7-9; clone size: -; D gene: -
CDR3 protein: CASSLIRPGQGSKNEQFF; CDR3 DNA: TGCGCCAGCAGCTTGATTCGCCCGGGACAGGGGAGTAAAAATGAGCAGTTCTTC; J gene: TRBJ2-1; V gene: TRBV5-1; clone size: -; D gene: TRBD1
CDR3 protein: CASSTQGLAGDEQFF; CDR3 DNA: TGTGCCAGCAGTACACAAGGGCTAGCGGGGGATGAGCAGTTCTTC; J gene: TRBJ2-1; V gene: TRBV6-2/TRBV6-3; clone size: -; D gene: TRBD2
CDR3 protein: CASSFDRTPRGEQYF; CDR3 DNA: TGCGCCAGCAGCTTTGACAGGACCCCTAGGGGGGAGCAGTACTTC; J gene: TRBJ2-7; V gene: TRBV5-1; clone size: -; D gene: -
CDR3 protein: CASSLELVPPYEQYF; CDR3 DNA: TGCGCCAGCAGCCTGGAACTAGTTCCCCCATACGAGCAGTACTTC; J gene: TRBJ2-7; V gene: TRBV5-1; clone size: -; D gene: -
CDR3 protein: CASSLLRGAVPGELFF; CDR3 DNA: TGTGCCAGCAGCTTATTGCGCGGGGCTGTACCCGGGGAGCTGTTTTTT; J gene: TRBJ2-2; V gene: TRBV7-9; clone size: -; D gene: -
CDR3 protein: CASRTANYGYTF; CDR3 DNA: TGCGCCAGCCGGACAGCCAACTATGGCTACACCTTC; J gene: TRBJ1-2; V gene: TRBV5-1; clone size: -; D gene: -
CDR3 protein: CASSIRGTSFSYNEQFF; CDR3 DNA: TGTGCCAGTAGTATAAGGGGGACTAGCTTTTCCTACAATGAGCAGTTCTTC; J gene: TRBJ2-1; V gene: TRBV19; clone size: -; D gene: TRBD2